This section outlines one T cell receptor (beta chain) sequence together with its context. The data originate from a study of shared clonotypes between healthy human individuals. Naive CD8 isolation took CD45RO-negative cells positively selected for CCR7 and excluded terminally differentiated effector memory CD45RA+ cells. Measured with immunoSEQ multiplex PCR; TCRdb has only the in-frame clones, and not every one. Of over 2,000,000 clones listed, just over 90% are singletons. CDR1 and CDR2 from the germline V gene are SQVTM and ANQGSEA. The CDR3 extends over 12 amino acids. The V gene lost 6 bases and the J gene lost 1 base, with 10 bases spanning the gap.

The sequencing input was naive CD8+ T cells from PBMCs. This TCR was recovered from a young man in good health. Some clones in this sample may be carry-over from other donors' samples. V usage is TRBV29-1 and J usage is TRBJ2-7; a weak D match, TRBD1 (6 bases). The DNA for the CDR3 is TGCAGCGTGGGGGCGGAATCCTACGAGCAGTACTTC. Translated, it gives CSVGAESYEQYF.